The source of this TCR beta chain is a study of early T cells in non-severe SARS-CoV-2 infection. Study outcomes and limitations: VDJdb matches were skewed toward anti-spike CD8 T cell responses.

A remark on this clonotype: No antigen is known for it. Its ends do not fully match the called genes, so a read error is possible.

TCRdb processed the 5' RACE reads anew with MiXCR; each CDR3 protein has one entry. The table records more than 80,000 distinct CDR3 sequences, approximately 11% of them present only once. The CDR3 is made up of 19 amino acids. The germline V gene encodes CDR1 SGHTA and CDR2 FQGNSA. This chain uses TRBV7-2 with TRBJ2-7, with D possibly being TRBD1 (7 bases). Specimen: whole blood. This receptor was identified in an adult who was a healthcare worker with PCR-confirmed SARS-CoV-2 infection or an uninfected control (not recorded which). The CDR3 sequence: CVSSWRGTASFSGAYEQYF. The CDR3 DNA sequence: TGTGTCAGCAGCTGGAGGGGGACAGCTAGTTTTTCCGGGGCATACGAGCAGTACTTC.